This TCR beta chain comes out of a study of shared clonotypes between healthy human individuals. Adult Caucasians living in Nashville, Tennessee made up all of the donors. This CDR3 has 15 amino acids. Germline assignment: CDR1 SGHVS and CDR2 FNYEAQ. V lost 1 base and J lost 7, with 16 bases in between. Worth noting for this clone: Its antigen is not known.

Each PCR replicate from the sorted subsets contained around 0.2 ug DNA, which is tens of thousands of T cell genomes. The data were produced by immunoSEQ multiplex PCR, yet TCRdb's version contains in-frame clones alone and is incomplete. Of roughly 1.5 million clones in the sample, 95% to 99% were seen once. Study-wide points: Clonotypes which were not shared had lower generation probabilities than clonotypes that all four donors shared.

The receptor was isolated from a man between 25 and 39 years old in good health. This rearrangement joins TRBV7-6 to TRBJ1-2, with D possibly matching TRBD1 (6 bases). Sequencing was carried out using naive CD4+ T cells sorted from blood. The sample's subset: CD45RA+ positively selected. The CDR3 reads CASSLGGHGVRGYTF. CDR3 nucleotide sequence: TGTGCCAGCAGCTTAGGGGGGCACGGGGTTCGTGGCTACACCTTC.